Presented here are 9 T cell receptor beta chains from one specimen sequenced in a study of tumor-infiltrating lymphocytes in oesophageal squamous cell carcinoma. TCRdb recomputed calls from the PCR reads with MiXCR, one row per CDR3 protein. The data hold approximately 11,000 distinct CDR3 sequences, with approximately 54% observed a single time. Sequenced input: esophageal tumor tissue. The receptors were gathered from a male donor with esophageal squamous cell carcinoma.

The gene calls are TRBV12-3 or TRBV12-4 and TRBJ2-5; D perhaps matches TRBD2 (6 bases). The assigned J gene may be wrong: the sequence end matches TRBJ2-7 better. CDR3 length equals 13 residues. The CDR3 here is CASSRPSAYEQYF. The CDR3 region has the DNA TGTGCCAGCAGTAGACCTAGCGCCTACGAGCAGTACTTC.

The chain joins TRBV9 to TRBJ1-6; perhaps TRBD1 as D (5 bases). V lost 7 bases to trimming and J lost 7 bases, with 15 bases between them. There are 14 residues in the CDR3. Looked up from germline, CDR1 is SGDLS and CDR2 is YYNGEE. The CDR3 protein is CASGGNFRNSPLHF. In nucleotides, the CDR3 is TGTGCCAGCGGGGGGAACTTTCGAAATTCACCCCTCCACTTT.

In regard to this clonotype: An end of the junction differs from the germline gene, which may be a read error. The rearrangement links TRBV27 to TRBJ2-5; D might be TRBD2 (6 bases). The end of the DNA fits TRBJ2-1 better, so the J call may be wrong. This CDR3 has 15 residues. Germline V gives CDR1 MNHEY, CDR2 SMNVEV (reference sequence). CDR3 amino acids: CTSTTTWGGYNEQFF. CDR3 DNA sequence: TGCACCAGCACCACCACTTGGGGAGGTTACAATGAGCAGTTCTTC.

Only a few counts were recorded for this clonotype. This chain connects TRBV7-3 to TRBJ2-4, with D tentatively TRBD1 or TRBD2 (5 bases each). Matching the DNA end better, TRBJ2-7 makes the J call doubtful. This CDR3 region has 13 residues. The germline gives CDR1 SGHTA, CDR2 FQGTGA. Here the CDR3 reads CASSPGGGYEQYF. The CDR3 DNA reads as TGTGCCAGCAGCCCCGGTGGGGGATACGAGCAGTACTTC.

The rearrangement joins TRBV7-9 to TRBJ2-2, with 9 bases fitting TRBD1. The CDR3 runs to 15 residues. V lost 6 bases to trimming and J lost 3 bases; unmatched junction nucleotides: 5. Germline values: CDR1 SEHNR, CDR2 FQNEAQ (reference sequence). CDR3 protein: CASRYGQGYTGELFF. The CDR3 nucleotides are TGTGCCAGCAGATACGGACAGGGGTACACCGGGGAGCTGTTTTTT.

The chain employs TRBV7-6 and TRBJ2-2, with D hard to call. Germline V lookup: CDR1 SGHVS, CDR2 FNYEAQ. Trimming shortened V by 4 bases and J by 4 bases, and 7 bases separated the two germline ends. The CDR3 covers 13 residues. CDR3 DNA: TGTGCCAGCAGCTCCGAAAGCACCGGGGAGCTGTTTTTT. Translating gives CASSSESTGELFF.

This clonotype qualifies as medium-sized. This sequence joins TRBV28 and TRBJ2-5; tentatively, D is TRBD2 (6 bases). The germline gives CDR1 MDHEN, CDR2 SYDVKM. V was clipped by 5 bases and J by 2 bases, with 15 bases between them. CDR3 length: 15 residues. The CDR3 loop is CASSRNSAGQETQYF. CDR3 DNA: TGTGCCAGCAGTCGTAATTCTGCGGGGCAAGAGACCCAGTACTTC.

This clonotype was seen a handful of times. The rearrangement uses TRBV7-2 and TRBJ2-1, with 8 nucleotides matching TRBD1. The germline V gene has CDR1 SGHTA and CDR2 FQGNSA. This CDR3 is built from 15 residues. J was trimmed by 2 bases and V by 5 bases; bases with no gene match: 5. The CDR3, as DNA: TGTGCCAGCAGCAAGGACAGGGTGGCCTACAATGAGCAGTTCTTC. As protein: CASSKDRVAYNEQFF.

The chain joins TRBV5-6 to TRBJ2-3; TRBD2 matches at 9 bases. This CDR3 region has 16 residues. CDR1 is SGHDT, CDR2 YYEEEE, per germline. V trimming: 2 bases; J trimming: 4 bases; junction bases outside the gene matches: 8. This chain's CDR3 is CASSFGAGGRADTQYF. In nucleotides, the CDR3 is TGTGCCAGCAGCTTCGGAGCGGGGGGCAGGGCAGATACGCAGTATTTT.